This T cell receptor beta chain was sequenced for a study of response to subunit inactivated influenza vaccine (dated by TCRdb to the late 2010s). Describing the broader study: Deep quantitative profiling of the T cell receptor repertoire was used in the study to follow responses to a trivalent subunit inactivated influenza vaccine.

About this clonotype itself: The antigen it binds to is not known. It may be a read error: a sequence one base away is much more abundant.

What the research found in general, with its limitations: According to the authors, only a limited number of new T cells may be recruited by each seasonal influenza vaccination.

Library prep was done by RT-PCR. The sequencing machine was an Illumina HiSeq 2500. TCRdb reprocessed the public reads (quality trimming at Q25 with fastp, clone calling with MiXCR) and kept in-frame beta chains. Records with the same CDR3 protein are collapsed into one entry carrying the most frequent genes and DNA. Recorded for this sample are about 780,000 distinct CDR3 sequences; 18% of them occurred a single time. The ten most abundant clones make up approximately 11% of the sample. From cysteine to phenylalanine, the CDR3 is 15 amino acids long. Of all the DNA, just the CDR3 is kept, 45 bases in frame from base 1. Relative to germline, V is missing 6 bases and J is missing 6 bases, with 14 bases of the junction outside any gene match.

The TCR was taken from a man between 45 and 60 years old who received an inactivated influenza vaccine. Donor details come from another sample of the same person, matched by shared clones. The sequences come from PBMCs from blood, collected about 5 days after vaccination. The rearranged chain carries TRBV12-3 or TRBV12-4 and TRBJ2-7, with 7 bases in between that match TRBD1. For the CDR3, the sequence is CASRLPDRSSGEQYF. The nucleotide sequence is given as TGTGCCAGCAGGCTGCCGGACAGGTCGTCGGGCGAGCAGTACTTC.